Below are 18 T cell receptor beta chains sequenced from a single sample in a study of T cells in Graves' hyperthyroidism and ophthalmopathy (dated by TCRdb to the late 2010s). Libraries were prepared through multiplex PCR. These reads were obtained on an Illumina HiSeq 2000. Amplification of TCR beta CDR3 regions was carried out from RNA transcripts. The first round of RT-PCR for the TCR CDR3 was performed with the HTBI primer set and the Qiagen OneStep RT-PCR kit. TCRdb itself trimmed the public reads at Q25 with fastp, ran MiXCR and retained productive beta chains. Identical CDR3 proteins give one entry, which carries the most common genes and DNA. Recorded for this sample are 250,000 or so distinct CDR3 sequences; over 15% of them occurred a single time. Around 30% of the sample is held by the ten biggest clonotypes. The sample taken for sequencing was blood. The receptors derive from a woman aged 18-30 years with Graves' ophthalmopathy.

The rearrangement joins TRBV30 to TRBJ2-2, with 15 bases fitting TRBD2. Trimming at V came to 0 bases and at J to 3 bases, leaving 5 bases not matched to a gene. The CDR3 extends over 18 amino acids. In germline, CDR1 is GTSNPN, CDR2 SVGIG (reference sequence). CDR3: CAWSVGRTSGGDTGELFF. The CDR3 DNA reads as TGTGCCTGGAGTGTAGGCAGGACTAGCGGGGGGGACACCGGGGAGCTGTTTTTT.

At least ten counts were recorded for this clonotype. The chain has TRBV7-6 and TRBJ1-4; 7 bases map to TRBD1. The CDR3 is made up of 12 amino acids. Unmatched junction bases numbered 4, after V lost 4 bases and J lost 11 bases. CDR1 SGHVS and CDR2 FNYEAQ come from the germline V gene. The CDR3 sequence: CASSSRQGKLFF. For the CDR3, the DNA is TGTGCCAGCAGCTCCCGACAGGGTAAACTGTTTTTT.

This clonotype was counted many times. V is TRBV20-1 and J is TRBJ2-7, with TRBD1 matching 11 bases. V trimming: 6 bases; J trimming: 3 bases; junction bases outside the gene matches: 10. The CDR3 totals 15 residues. The V gene's germline CDR1 is DFQATT and CDR2 SNEGSKA (reference sequence). CDR3 sequence (DNA): TGCAGTGCCCAGAAAGGGACAGGGGGGGGCTACGAGCAGTACTTC. Translated, it gives CSAQKGTGGGYEQYF.

Worth noting for this clonotype: A much larger clone differs by one base, so this may be a read error. The chain links TRBV6-5 to TRBJ2-2, with a possible D match to TRBD2 (7 bases). The germline V gene has CDR1 MNHEY and CDR2 SVGAGI. Trimming removed 7 bases from V and 5 bases from J, with 17 bases in between. The CDR3 covers 15 residues. Here the CDR3 DNA reads TGTGCCAGCACTTCTGGGGGGGCAGGAACCGGGGAGCTGTTTTTT. Amino acid sequence: CASTSGGAGTGELFF.

This clonotype occurred many times. The J gene is TRBJ1-2, the V gene TRBV7-2, with TRBD1 matching 12 bases. The CDR3 loop spans 15 amino acids. Germline V gene sequence: CDR1 SGHTA, CDR2 FQGNSA. V dropped 5 bases and J dropped 7; count of bases not matched to a gene: 8. CDR3 amino acids: CASSHRDRGLGGYTF. The CDR3 coding sequence is TGTGCCAGCAGCCACCGGGACAGGGGGCTCGGTGGCTACACCTTC.

This chain joins TRBV19 and TRBJ1-2; a weak D match, TRBD1 (5 bases). Germline V CDR1 and CDR2: LNHDA, SQIVND (reference sequence). The CDR3 has 13 amino acids. With 7 bases removed from V and 7 bases from J, the gap between germline ends came to 16 bases. CDR3 sequence: CASTRQGSSGYTF. CDR3 coding DNA: TGTGCCAGTACTCGGCAGGGATCCTCTGGCTACACCTTC. The variable domain in full, with the rest retrieved from reference TRBV19 and TRBJ1-2, is DGGITQSPKYLFRKEGQNVTLSCEQNLNHDAMYWYRQDPGQGLRLIYYSQIVNDFQKGDIAEGYSVSREKKESFPLTVTSAQKNPTAFYLCASTRQGSSGYTFGSGTRLTVV.

In its sample, this clonotype was seen many times. This chain connects TRBV5-1 to TRBJ2-7; weak D call: TRBD2 (5 bases). V gave up 5 bases and J gave up 2 bases, with 17 bases separating them. CDR3 length: 15 amino acids. Germline V CDR1 and CDR2: SGHRS, YFSETQ. CDR3 amino acids: CASSFAPGSTYEQYF. CDR3 nucleotides: TGCGCCAGCAGTTTCGCGCCGGGGTCCACCTACGAGCAGTACTTC.

The sample holds many counts of this clonotype. This chain links TRBV7-2 with TRBJ2-2; the D is unclear. Germline lookup yields CDR1 SGHTA and CDR2 FQGNSA. V lost 2 bases, J lost 5 bases, and 12 bases lay in between. The CDR3 spans 15 residues. The CDR3 sequence: CASSLLSARTGELFF. The CDR3 DNA reads as TGTGCCAGCAGCTTACTTTCGGCGAGGACCGGGGAGCTGTTTTTT.

This clonotype was counted ten times or more. The chain combines TRBV12-3 or TRBV12-4 with TRBJ2-7, with TRBD1 identical over 7 bases. V shed 6 bases, J shed 3 bases, and the junction held 5 bases outside the gene matches. The CDR3 is 13 residues long. The CDR3 sequence is CASSWDRSYEQYF. The CDR3 DNA reads as TGTGCCAGCAGCTGGGACAGAAGCTACGAGCAGTACTTC.

This clonotype was observed at least ten times. V and J are TRBV28 and TRBJ1-3; 9 positions match TRBD1. The J segment lost 4 bases and the V segment lost 4 bases, leaving 8 bases of the junction unmatched. The CDR3 extends over 16 amino acids. The germline gives CDR1 MDHEN, CDR2 SYDVKM. This CDR3 is CASSSTGTGNGNTIYF. The DNA of the CDR3 is TGTGCCAGCAGTTCGACCGGGACAGGGAACGGAAACACCATATATTTT. Full variable domain (missing parts from reference TRBV28 and TRBJ1-3): DVKVTQSSRYLVKRTGEKVFLECVQDMDHENMFWYRQDPGLGLRLIYFSYDVKMKEKGDIPEGYSVSREKKERFSLILESASTNQTSMYLCASSSTGTGNGNTIYFGEGSWLTVV.

This clonotype appeared many times. The chain recombines TRBV6-1 with TRBJ2-7, with TRBD1 identical over 10 bases. Trimming cost V 6 bases and J 5 bases; bases outside gene matches: 10. This CDR3 is built from 15 residues. Germline assignment: CDR1 MNHNS and CDR2 SASEGT. As DNA, the CDR3 is TGTGCCAGCAGCCACCGGACAGGGGGTAACGACGAGCAGTACTTC. Amino acid sequence: CASSHRTGGNDEQYF.

The V gene is TRBV28, the J gene TRBJ2-1, with TRBD1 matching 10 bases. The J segment lost 4 bases and the V segment lost 7 bases, leaving 10 bases of the junction unmatched. Germline CDR1 and CDR2: MDHEN and SYDVKM. This CDR3 has 16 residues. In DNA form, the CDR3 reads TGTGCCAGCAAACCTGCCGGGACAGGGGAGTACAATGAGCAGTTCTTC. It codes for CASKPAGTGEYNEQFF.

At least ten counts were recorded for this clonotype. This chain joins TRBV7-8 and TRBJ2-1; 9 bases are a match to TRBD2. The CDR3 has 18 amino acids. Germline V gives CDR1 SGHVS, CDR2 FQNEAQ. V trimming: 3 bases; J trimming: 4 bases; junction bases outside the gene matches: 13. CDR3 in amino acids: CASSFNRLAGFPYNEQFF. For the CDR3, the DNA is TGTGCCAGCAGCTTCAACCGGCTAGCGGGATTCCCGTACAATGAGCAGTTCTTC.

Ten or more counts support this clonotype. Germline and junction disagree at one end, which may indicate a read error. The genes are TRBV7-7 and TRBJ2-1; 9 bases align to TRBD2. Germline values: CDR1 SSHAT, CDR2 FNYEAQ (reference sequence). This CDR3 spans 15 amino acids. The CDR3 protein is CASSLLAGIDNEQFF. CDR3 sequence (DNA): TGTGCTAGCAGCTTGCTAGCGGGGATAGACAATGAGCAGTTCTTC.

The chain links TRBV15 to TRBJ2-4; D remains unclear. The V gene's germline CDR1 is LNHNV and CDR2 YYDKDF (reference sequence). The length of the CDR3 is 14 residues. The V end lost 8 bases, the J end lost 0 bases, and 11 bases lay between the germline ends. The CDR3 sequence is CATGNPIAKNIQYF. CDR3 sequence (DNA): TGTGCCACCGGGAACCCGATAGCCAAAAACATTCAGTACTTC.

V and J are TRBV28 and TRBJ2-1; 13 bases agree with TRBD2. The CDR3 length is 21 residues. The J segment lost 0 bases and the V segment lost 7 bases, leaving 18 bases of the junction unmatched. The germline CDR1 and CDR2 sequences are MDHEN and SYDVKM. CDR3 nucleotide sequence: TGTGCCAGCAACCCAACGGTGAGGACTAGCGGGGGACTATACTCCTACAATGAGCAGTTCTTC. It translates to CASNPTVRTSGGLYSYNEQFF.

At least ten counts were recorded for this clonotype. V and J are TRBV12-3 or TRBV12-4 and TRBJ2-2; 11 bases align to TRBD2. The length of the CDR3 is 15 residues. V shed 5 bases and J 5 bases; nucleotides not matched to a gene: 4. The CDR3 region is CASSHSSGGTGELFF. The CDR3, as DNA: TGTGCCAGCAGTCACTCTAGCGGGGGGACCGGGGAGCTGTTTTTT.

V is TRBV28 and J is TRBJ1-6; D remains unclear. The CDR3 runs to 13 residues. The germline V gene encodes CDR1 MDHEN and CDR2 SYDVKM. V was clipped by 2 bases and J by 4 bases, with 3 bases between them. The CDR3 coding sequence is TGTGCCAGCAGTTTAACTTATAATTCACCCCTCCACTTT. Protein: CASSLTYNSPLHF.